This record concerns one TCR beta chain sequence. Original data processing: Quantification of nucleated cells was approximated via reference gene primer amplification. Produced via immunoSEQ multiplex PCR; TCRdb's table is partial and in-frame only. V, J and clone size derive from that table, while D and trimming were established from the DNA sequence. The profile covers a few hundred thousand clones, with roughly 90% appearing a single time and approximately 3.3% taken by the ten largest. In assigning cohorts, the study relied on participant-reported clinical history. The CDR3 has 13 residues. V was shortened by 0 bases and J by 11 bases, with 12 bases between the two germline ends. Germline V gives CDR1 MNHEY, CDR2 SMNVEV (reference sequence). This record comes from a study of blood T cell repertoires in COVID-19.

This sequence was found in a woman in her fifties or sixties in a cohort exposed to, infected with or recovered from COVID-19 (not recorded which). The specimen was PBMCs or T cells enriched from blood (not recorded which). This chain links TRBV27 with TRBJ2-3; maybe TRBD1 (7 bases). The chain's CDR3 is CASSLSGGQKQYF. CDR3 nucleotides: TGTGCCAGCAGTTTATCGGGGGGACAGAAGCAGTATTTT.